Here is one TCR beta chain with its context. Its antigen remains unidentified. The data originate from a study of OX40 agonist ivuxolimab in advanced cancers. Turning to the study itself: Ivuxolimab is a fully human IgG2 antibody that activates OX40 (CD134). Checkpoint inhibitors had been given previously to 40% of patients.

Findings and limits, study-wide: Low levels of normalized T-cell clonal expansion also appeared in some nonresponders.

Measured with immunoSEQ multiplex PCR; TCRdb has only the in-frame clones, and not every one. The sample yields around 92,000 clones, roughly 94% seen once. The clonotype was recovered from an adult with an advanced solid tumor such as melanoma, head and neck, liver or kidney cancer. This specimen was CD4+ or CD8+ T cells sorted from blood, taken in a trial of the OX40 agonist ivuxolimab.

The CDR3 loop is CASSGTREDTQYF. For the CDR3, the DNA is TGTGCCAGTAGTGGGACAAGAGAAGATACGCAGTATTTT. V is TRBV19 and J is TRBJ2-3, with a weak D call TRBD1 (6 bases). Trimming took off 5 bases at V and 5 bases at J, with 11 bases between the two ends. Per the germline V gene, CDR1 is LNHDA and CDR2 is SQIVND (reference sequence). The CDR3 is 13 residues long.